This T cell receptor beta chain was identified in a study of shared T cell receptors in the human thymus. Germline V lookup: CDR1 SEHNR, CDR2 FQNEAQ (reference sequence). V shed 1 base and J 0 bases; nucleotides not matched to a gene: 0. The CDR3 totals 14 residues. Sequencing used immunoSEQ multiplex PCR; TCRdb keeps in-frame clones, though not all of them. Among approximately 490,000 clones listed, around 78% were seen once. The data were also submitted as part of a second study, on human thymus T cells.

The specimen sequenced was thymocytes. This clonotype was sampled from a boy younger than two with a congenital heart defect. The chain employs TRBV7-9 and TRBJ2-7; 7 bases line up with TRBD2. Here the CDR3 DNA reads TGTGCCAGCAGCTTAGGCGGGGGCTCCTACGAGCAGTACTTC. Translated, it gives CASSLGGGSYEQYF.